This T cell receptor beta chain was observed in a study of OX40 agonist ivuxolimab in advanced cancers. Trimming took off 7 bases at V and 0 bases at J, with 10 bases between the two ends. This CDR3 has 14 amino acids. Germline CDR1 reads MNHNS; CDR2 reads SASEGT. The method was immunoSEQ multiplex PCR; TCRdb's version includes in-frame clones alone and lacks a portion of them. The table shows roughly 110,000 clones, with about 91% occurring only once. The sequencing used CD4+ or CD8+ T cells sorted from blood, collected in a trial of the OX40 agonist ivuxolimab. The V gene is TRBV6-1, the J gene TRBJ1-3, with D unclear. The clonotype comes from an adult with an advanced solid tumor such as melanoma, head and neck, liver or kidney cancer. The CDR3 DNA reads TGTGCCAGCACCTCAGGAGTCTCTGGAAACACCATATATTTT. Protein: CASTSGVSGNTIYF.